One sample yielded the 19 T cell receptor beta chains listed below, sequenced in a study of blood T cell repertoires in COVID-19. Clones were read by immunoSEQ multiplex PCR, and TCRdb kept only the in-frame ones, dropping some. This sample has 200,000 to 250,000 clones, with approximately 82% found just once. Sequencing was performed on peripheral blood. The receptors come from a man aged 50 or older with active or convalescent COVID-19.

This clone has only one observation. The CDR3 protein is CASSLGQVRSSYTF. The CDR3 DNA reads as TGTGCCAGCAGCCTTGGACAGGTTAGATCGAGCTACACCTTC. This rearrangement joins TRBV9 to TRBJ1-2; TRBD1 matches at 7 bases. Trimming cost V 4 bases and J 9 bases; bases outside gene matches: 12. Germline V gives CDR1 SGDLS, CDR2 YYNGEE. The CDR3 is 14 amino acids.

The chain links TRBV3-1 (or the pseudogene TRBV3-2) to TRBJ2-1; 12 bases line up with TRBD2. CDR1 and CDR2 from the germline V gene are LGHDT and YNNKEL (reference sequence). The CDR3 covers 17 residues. Trimming removed 2 bases from V and 13 bases from J; junction bases left unmatched: 15. The CDR3: CASSQFNSASGGARQFF. The CDR3 DNA reads TGTGCCAGCAGCCAATTTAATTCCGCTAGCGGGGGGGCCCGTCAGTTCTTC.

This clone showed up just once. The chain couples TRBV7-3 to TRBJ2-5; 7 positions agree with TRBD1. The trim removed 5 bases at V and 0 bases at J, leaving 9 bases unmatched. The CDR3 contains 16 residues. The germline CDR1 and CDR2 sequences are SGHTA and FQGTGA. CDR3 protein: CASSVGGQAHQETQYF. The CDR3 DNA sequence: TGTGCCAGCAGCGTAGGTGGACAGGCCCACCAAGAGACCCAGTACTTC.

V usage is TRBV29-1 and J usage is TRBJ2-7; no clear D gene. The CDR3 has 15 residues. CDR1 and CDR2 from the germline V gene are SQVTM and ANQGSEA. V lost 7 bases and J lost 1, with 20 bases in between. This CDR3 is CSDRREAASSYEQYV. In DNA form, the CDR3 reads TGCAGCGACCGACGCGAGGCAGCATCATCCTACGAGCAGTACGTC.

The chain carries TRBV11-2 and TRBJ2-6, with a possible D match to TRBD2 (5 bases). The CDR3 sequence is 16 residues long. Trimming pared 3 bases from V and 0 bases from J, leaving 9 bases between. CDR1 and CDR2 from the germline V gene are SGHAT and FQNNGV. CDR3 region: CASSFRGASGANVLTF. The CDR3 nucleotides are TGTGCCAGCAGCTTTCGGGGAGCCTCTGGGGCCAACGTCCTGACTTTC.

The rearrangement uses TRBV2 and TRBJ1-1, with TRBD1 matching over 8 bases. The CDR3 is 12 amino acids. Germline CDR1 SNHLY, CDR2 FYNNEI. Trimming at V came to 5 bases and at J to 7 bases, leaving 3 bases not matched to a gene. The CDR3 nucleotides are TGTGCCAGCAGTCCACAGGGGGGTGAAGCTTTCTTT. Translation gives CASSPQGGEAFF.

This clone was seen only a few times. The chain uses TRBV19 and TRBJ1-2, with TRBD1 as a possible D gene (6 bases). In germline, CDR1 is LNHDA, CDR2 SQIVND (reference sequence). The CDR3 extends over 15 amino acids. V was shortened by 6 bases and J by 0 bases, with 14 bases between the two germline ends. The CDR3 loop is CASRTDSYTNYGYTF. CDR3 sequence (DNA): TGTGCCAGTAGAACGGACAGTTACACTAACTATGGCTACACCTTC.

The J gene is TRBJ2-3, the V gene TRBV7-3; 10 bases map to TRBD2. V lost 0 bases to trimming and J lost 2 bases; unmatched junction nucleotides: 8. The CDR3 has 18 residues. Germline CDR1 SGHTA, CDR2 FQGTGA. The CDR3 protein is CASSLTASGSGITDTQYF. Here the CDR3 DNA reads TGTGCCAGCAGCTTAACCGCTAGCGGGAGTGGGATCACAGATACGCAGTATTTT.

The chain has TRBV10-3 and TRBJ1-1, with 9 bases fitting TRBD1. The germline gives CDR1 ENHRY, CDR2 SYGVKD. Trimming at V came to 6 bases and at J to 11 bases, leaving 10 bases not matched to a gene. The CDR3 length is 13 residues. The CDR3 region has the DNA TGTGCCATCAGGTCGATTACAGGGGGCAAGGCTTTCTTT. Amino acid sequence: CAIRSITGGKAFF.

This clone appeared once. The chain recombines TRBV7-2 with TRBJ2-5; 7 bases are shared with TRBD1. Trimming at V came to 0 bases and at J to 3 bases, leaving 4 bases not matched to a gene. This CDR3 is 15 amino acids long. Germline CDR1 and CDR2: SGHTA and FQGNSA. CDR3 residues: CASSLAHGQEETQYF. CDR3 in DNA: TGTGCCAGCAGCTTAGCCCACGGACAGGAAGAGACCCAGTACTTC.

The rearrangement uses TRBV19 and TRBJ1-6; 8 nucleotides line up with TRBD1. Looked up from germline, CDR1 is LNHDA and CDR2 is SQIVND (reference sequence). The CDR3 consists of 14 residues. The V and J ends lost 1 base and 9 bases, in that order; junction bases with no gene match: 2. The CDR3 is CASSIGTGTSPLHF. As DNA, the CDR3 is TGTGCCAGTAGTATAGGGACAGGGACTTCACCCCTCCACTTT.

This rearrangement joins TRBV7-9 to TRBJ2-5; maybe TRBD1 (6 bases). CDR3 size: 15 residues. V was cut by 4 bases and J by 5 bases, with 17 bases left in between. Germline CDR1 and CDR2: SEHNR and FQNEAQ (reference sequence). The CDR3 DNA is TGTGCCAGCAGCTCCTCTCACAGGGTTGGGGAGACCCAGTACTTC. Protein: CASSSSHRVGETQYF.

The V and J genes are TRBV5-1 and TRBJ1-6; 7 bases line up with TRBD1. Germline V gene lookup returns CDR1 SGHRS and CDR2 YFSETQ. This CDR3 comprises 14 residues. Unmatched junction bases numbered 5, after V lost 5 bases and J lost 6 bases. The CDR3 sequence: CASRTGAPNSPLHF. The CDR3 DNA is TGCGCCAGCAGAACAGGGGCGCCTAATTCACCCCTCCACTTT.

This clone was found a few times. The chain combines TRBV3-1 (or the pseudogene TRBV3-2) with TRBJ2-6; D unresolved. This CDR3 is 16 amino acids long. V was pared by 4 bases and J by 2 bases, with 12 bases between. Germline V gives CDR1 LGHDT, CDR2 YNNKEL (reference sequence). The CDR3 spells CASSPLSTPGANVLTF. CDR3 nucleotide sequence: TGTGCCAGCAGCCCCCTTTCAACTCCTGGGGCCAACGTCCTGACTTTC.

This clone was recorded once. V gene TRBV7-9 combines with J gene TRBJ1-3; D is perhaps TRBD1 (5 bases). The CDR3 is made up of 16 amino acids. V was shortened by 1 base and J by 0 bases, with 10 bases between the two germline ends. The germline V gene has CDR1 SEHNR and CDR2 FQNEAQ (reference sequence). In DNA form, the CDR3 reads TGTGCCAGCAGCTTAGAGGACACGAGCTCTGGAAACACCATATATTTT. This translates into CASSLEDTSSGNTIYF.

The rearrangement joins TRBV4-3 to TRBJ2-2, with 8 bases lining up with TRBD1. The CDR3 consists of 17 residues. V shed 2 bases, J shed 0 bases, and the junction held 5 bases outside the gene matches. Germline CDR1 and CDR2: LGHNA and YSLEER. The CDR3 loop is CASSQKKGQANTGELFF. In DNA form, the CDR3 reads TGCGCCAGCAGCCAAAAGAAGGGACAGGCGAACACCGGGGAGCTGTTTTTT.

CDR3 in DNA: TGTGCCAGCTCACCACGGGTTGAGGCGACCGGGGAGCTGTTTTTT. As protein: CASSPRVEATGELFF. V usage is TRBV18 and J usage is TRBJ2-2, with D unclear. Trimming left V 1 base short and J 5 bases short, with 11 bases between. The CDR3 extends over 15 amino acids. The V gene's germline CDR1 is KGHSH and CDR2 LQKENI.

This chain uses TRBV4-1 with TRBJ1-1; perhaps TRBD1 as D (6 bases). Looked up from germline, CDR1 is MGHRA and CDR2 is YSYEKL. V gave up 5 bases and J gave up 6 bases, with 13 bases separating them. The CDR3 covers 13 residues. The CDR3, as DNA: TGCGCCAGCAGCGTAACCCGACAGGCTGAAGCTTTCTTT. Its translation: CASSVTRQAEAFF.

V and J are TRBV5-1 and TRBJ2-2, with 7 bases identical to TRBD1. The V gene's germline CDR1 is SGHRS and CDR2 YFSETQ. The CDR3 consists of 15 residues. V was pared by 3 bases and J by 4 bases, with 6 bases of the junction left unmatched. CDR3 nucleotides: TGCGCCAGCAGCTCGACAGGGTACGGCACCGGGGAGCTGTTTTTT. Amino acids: CASSSTGYGTGELFF.